This T cell receptor beta chain stems from a study of T-cell memory formation after mild COVID-19. Study-wide background: Among the donors, TCR clusters were largely specific to each donor.

Libraries for TCRalpha and TCRbeta carried sample barcodes and unique molecular identifiers via 5'RACE. One entry per CDR3 protein results from TCRdb running MiXCR on the 5' RACE reads. Among roughly 170,000 distinct CDR3 sequences listed, approximately 17% were seen once. V dropped 6 bases and J dropped 2 bases, with 14 bases sitting between them. The CDR3 spans 14 residues. CDR1 is MDHEN, CDR2 SYDVKM, per germline. Study-level findings and limits: There were some responding clones in pre-infection memory, which suggested that cross-reactive memory had joined.

Points on this clonotype: The antigen remains undetermined.

The source of this sequence is a man aged 18 to 30 who had mild COVID-19 (a few samples of this study predate the infection). Cell type and time point are not known. The chain employs TRBV28 and TRBJ2-7; tentative D call: TRBD1 (6 bases). Sequencing was carried out using PBMCs or a T cell subset sorted from them (not recorded which). CDR3 nucleotides: TGTGCCAGCAGACGGTCAGGGGATACCTACGAGCAGTACTTC. Residues: CASRRSGDTYEQYF.